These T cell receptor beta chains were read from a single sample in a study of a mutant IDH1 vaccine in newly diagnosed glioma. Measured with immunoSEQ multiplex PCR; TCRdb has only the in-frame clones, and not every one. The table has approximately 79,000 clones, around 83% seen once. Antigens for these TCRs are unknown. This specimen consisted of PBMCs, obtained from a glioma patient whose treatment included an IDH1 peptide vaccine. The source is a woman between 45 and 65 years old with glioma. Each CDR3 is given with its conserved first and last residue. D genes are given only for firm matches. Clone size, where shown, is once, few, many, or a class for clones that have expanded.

CDR3 protein: CASSLGYAGETQYF; CDR3 DNA: TGTGCCAGCAGCTTAGGGTACGCGGGGGAGACCCAGTACTTC; V gene: TRBV7-8; clone size: .; D gene: .; J gene: TRBJ2-5
CDR3 protein: CASSYSNGGVYEQYF; CDR3 DNA: TGTGCCAGCAGTTACTCGAACGGGGGTGTTTACGAGCAGTACTTC; V gene: TRBV6-6; clone size: .; D gene: .; J gene: TRBJ2-7
CDR3 protein: CAISESLAAGTGELFF; CDR3 DNA: TGTGCCATCAGTGAGTCGCTAGCGGCTGGCACCGGGGAGCTGTTTTTT; V gene: TRBV10-3; clone size: .; D gene: TRBD2; J gene: TRBJ2-2
CDR3 protein: CASSQGAVSLKQYF; CDR3 DNA: TGTGCCAGCAGCCAAGGGGCAGTTAGCCTTAAGCAGTACTTC; V gene: TRBV14; clone size: once; D gene: .; J gene: TRBJ2-7
CDR3 protein: CASTGQREGREQFF; CDR3 DNA: TGCGCCAGCACTGGGCAGCGGGAGGGGCGGGAGCAGTTCTTC; V gene: TRBV10-1; clone size: .; D gene: TRBD2; J gene: TRBJ2-1
CDR3 protein: CASSKKEDKEETQYF; CDR3 DNA: TGTGCCAGCAGCAAAAAAGAGGACAAAGAAGAGACCCAGTACTTC; V gene: TRBV21-1; clone size: .; D gene: .; J gene: TRBJ2-5
CDR3 protein: CASSIKQQGHHEAFF; CDR3 DNA: TGTGCCAGTAGTATAAAACAACAGGGGCATCATGAAGCTTTCTTT; V gene: TRBV19; clone size: few; D gene: TRBD1; J gene: TRBJ1-1
CDR3 protein: CASSLWLAGLNIQYF; CDR3 DNA: TGTGCCAGCAGTTTATGGCTAGCGGGGCTAAACATTCAGTACTTC; V gene: TRBV28; clone size: .; D gene: TRBD2; J gene: TRBJ2-4
CDR3 protein: CAWSVPVSYQETQYF; CDR3 DNA: TGTGCCTGGAGTGTACCGGTTTCGTACCAAGAGACCCAGTACTTC; V gene: TRBV30; clone size: .; D gene: .; J gene: TRBJ2-5
CDR3 protein: CASSEEQGNIQYF; CDR3 DNA: TGTGCCAGCAGTGAAGAACAGGGAAACATTCAGTACTTC; V gene: TRBV6-1; clone size: once; D gene: .; J gene: TRBJ2-4
CDR3 protein: CASSYHRTDPYEQYF; CDR3 DNA: TGTGCCAGCAGTTATCACCGGACTGACCCCTACGAGCAGTACTTC; V gene: TRBV6-5; clone size: .; D gene: .; J gene: TRBJ2-7
CDR3 protein: CASRGDRGTGELFF; CDR3 DNA: TGTGCCAGCAGAGGAGACAGGGGCACCGGGGAGCTGTTTTTT; V gene: TRBV6-6; clone size: once; D gene: TRBD1; J gene: TRBJ2-2
CDR3 protein: CASSPPGRGRGDTEAFF; CDR3 DNA: TGTGCCAGCAGCCCCCCCGGGCGGGGAAGGGGGGACACTGAAGCTTTCTTT; V gene: TRBV5-6; clone size: .; D gene: .; J gene: TRBJ1-1
CDR3 protein: CAIQGMSAGHSTDTQYF; CDR3 DNA: TGTGCCATCCAGGGTATGTCAGCGGGCCACTCCACAGATACGCAGTATTTT; V gene: TRBV10-3; clone size: .; D gene: .; J gene: TRBJ2-3
CDR3 protein: CASSFEAITDTQYF; CDR3 DNA: TGTGCCAGCAGCTTTGAGGCCATCACAGATACGCAGTATTTT; V gene: TRBV11-2; clone size: .; D gene: .; J gene: TRBJ2-3
CDR3 protein: CASSRPGQGYEQYF; CDR3 DNA: TGTGCCAGCAGCCGCCCTGGACAGGGTTACGAGCAGTACTTC; V gene: TRBV6-5; clone size: .; D gene: TRBD1; J gene: TRBJ2-7
CDR3 protein: CAISGDRDPNYGYTF; CDR3 DNA: TGTGCCATCAGTGGGGACAGGGACCCCAACTATGGCTACACCTTC; V gene: TRBV10-3; clone size: .; D gene: TRBD1; J gene: TRBJ1-2
CDR3 protein: CASSEVNTGELFF; CDR3 DNA: TGCGCCAGCAGCGAGGTGAACACCGGGGAGCTGTTTTTT; V gene: TRBV5-1; clone size: few; D gene: .; J gene: TRBJ2-2
CDR3 protein: CASSPQLGSSTDTQYF; CDR3 DNA: TGTGCCAGCAGCCCCCAGCTAGGTTCTAGCACAGATACGCAGTATTTT; V gene: TRBV9; clone size: .; D gene: .; J gene: TRBJ2-3
CDR3 protein: CASSLIRGRTGELFF; CDR3 DNA: TGTGCCAGCAGCTTAATCAGGGGTCGTACCGGGGAGCTGTTTTTT; V gene: TRBV11-2; clone size: .; D gene: .; J gene: TRBJ2-2
CDR3 protein: CASSVGSPNEQFF; CDR3 DNA: TGTGCCAGCAGCGTAGGTAGCCCCAATGAGCAGTTCTTC; V gene: TRBV9; clone size: .; D gene: .; J gene: TRBJ2-1
CDR3 protein: CASSKDSAGEQYF; CDR3 DNA: TGTGCCAGCAGCAAGGATTCCGCCGGCGAGCAGTACTTC; V gene: TRBV6-5; clone size: .; D gene: .; J gene: TRBJ2-7
CDR3 protein: CASSSPADGYNEQFF; CDR3 DNA: TGTGCCAGCAGCTCGCCCGCGGATGGGTACAATGAGCAGTTCTTC; V gene: TRBV5-4; clone size: .; D gene: .; J gene: TRBJ2-1
CDR3 protein: CASTLGKVGDYGYTF; CDR3 DNA: TGTGCCAGCACCTTAGGAAAGGTTGGGGACTATGGCTACACCTTC; V gene: TRBV5-6; clone size: .; D gene: .; J gene: TRBJ1-2
CDR3 protein: CASGLVLQGIGGELFF; CDR3 DNA: TGTGCTAGTGGTTTGGTACTTCAGGGGATTGGCGGGGAGCTGTTTTTT; V gene: TRBV12-5; clone size: .; D gene: .; J gene: TRBJ2-2
CDR3 protein: CASSLFRGGYGYTF; CDR3 DNA: TGTGCCAGCAGCTTATTTCGAGGGGGCTATGGCTACACCTTC; V gene: TRBV11-2; clone size: .; D gene: .; J gene: TRBJ1-2
CDR3 protein: CASSFEGGLNTEAFF; CDR3 DNA: TGTGCCAGCAGTTTTGAAGGGGGCTTGAACACTGAAGCTTTCTTT; V gene: TRBV6-5; clone size: .; D gene: TRBD1; J gene: TRBJ1-1
CDR3 protein: CASSPKLAGKKTQYF; CDR3 DNA: TGCGCCAGCAGCCCAAAACTAGCTGGGAAAAAGACCCAGTACTTC; V gene: TRBV4-1; clone size: once; D gene: .; J gene: TRBJ2-5
CDR3 protein: CASGGGDMNEKLFF; CDR3 DNA: TGTGCCAGCGGAGGGGGGGACATGAATGAAAAACTGTTTTTT; V gene: TRBV7-9; clone size: .; D gene: .; J gene: TRBJ1-4
CDR3 protein: CASSLRGQTFEAFF; CDR3 DNA: TGTGCCAGCAGTTTAAGGGGACAGACATTCGAAGCTTTCTTT; V gene: TRBV28; clone size: .; D gene: TRBD1; J gene: TRBJ1-1
CDR3 protein: CASRDPSGGTDTQYF; CDR3 DNA: TGCGCCAGCCGCGATCCTAGCGGAGGCACAGATACGCAGTATTTT; V gene: TRBV5-1; clone size: .; D gene: TRBD2; J gene: TRBJ2-3
CDR3 protein: CASSFATSGGSTDTQYF; CDR3 DNA: TGTGCCAGCAGCTTCGCCACTAGCGGGGGAAGCACAGATACGCAGTATTTT; V gene: TRBV7-9; clone size: .; D gene: TRBD2; J gene: TRBJ2-3
CDR3 protein: CTSSQGGGLADLSSYNEQFF; CDR3 DNA: TGCACCAGCAGCCAGGGGGGGGGTCTAGCGGACCTCAGCTCCTACAATGAGCAGTTCTTC; V gene: TRBV1; clone size: .; D gene: .; J gene: TRBJ2-1
CDR3 protein: CASSLEGSGTQYF; CDR3 DNA: TGTGCCAGCAGCTTAGAGGGCAGCGGGACCCAGTACTTC; V gene: TRBV7-3; clone size: .; D gene: .; J gene: TRBJ2-5